This T cell receptor (beta chain) stems from a study of CD8+ T cells in alopecia areata. About the study: Treated patients swallowed 5 to 10 mg of oral tofacitinib twice daily. Tofacitinib ran for 6 to 18 months before 6 months off drug.

Sorting separated CD4+ and CD8+ T cells out of PBMCs. The ends were cut back, 5 bases at V and 0 bases at J, with 13 bases in the middle. CDR1 is SGHRS, CDR2 YFSETQ, per germline. The CDR3 loop spans 15 amino acids. RNA was isolated and reverse transcribed to cDNA, the sequencing template. The protocol was immunoSEQ multiplex PCR, while the TCRdb copy is restricted to in-frame clones and leaves out a portion. The sample has about 140,000 clones; approximately 51% are singletons. The TCR was taken from a human donor with alopecia areata. Sequencing was performed on CD4+ T cells sorted from blood, taken at week 0. The chain uses TRBV5-1 and TRBJ2-3, with D tentatively TRBD2 (6 bases). The DNA for the CDR3 is TGCGCCAGCAGTCGGAGCGGGCCAAGCACAGATACGCAGTATTTT. Amino acids: CASSRSGPSTDTQYF. The full variable domain, in which reference TRBV5-1 and TRBJ2-3 provide the parts outside the CDR3, is KAGVTQTPRYLIKTRGQQVTLSCSPISGHRSVSWYQQTPGQGLQFLFEYFSETQRNKGNFPGRFSGRQFSNSRSEMNVSTLELGDSALYLCASSRSGPSTDTQYFGPGTRLTVL.